The 25 T cell receptor beta chains below all came from one sample that was sequenced in a study of immune heterogeneity within non-small cell lung tumors. Multiplex PCR amplified TCR beta CDR3 with 32 V and 13 J primers. MiXCR was run by TCRdb on the multiplex PCR reads, yielding one entry per CDR3 protein. The sample yields 10,000 to 12,000 distinct CDR3 sequences, just under 30% seen once. Bulk tumor genomic DNA served as template, at around 580 ng per sample. Collection of several biopsies per primary tumor, spaced far apart, took place during surgery. With untreated, newly diagnosed non-small cell lung cancer, the patients went on to undergo curative surgery. Sequenced material: lung tumor tissue. These receptor sequences come from a woman in her sixties with non-small cell lung cancer.

The chain joins TRBV7-2 to TRBJ2-1; 8 positions agree with TRBD2. Germline trimming cut 5 bases from V and 6 bases from J; bases unmatched to any gene: 12. Germline V gene sequence: CDR1 SGHTA, CDR2 FQGNSA. This CDR3 region has 16 residues. CDR3 DNA sequence: TGTGCCAGCAGCCGGGGGGGATCGGGAGTCCCCAATGAGCAGTTCTTC. Protein product: CASSRGGSGVPNEQFF.

Judged by abundance, this clonotype is medium-sized. The gene calls are TRBV27 and TRBJ2-5, with D uncertain. V gave up 2 bases and J gave up 2 bases, with 6 bases separating them. Germline V gene sequence: CDR1 MNHEY, CDR2 SMNVEV (reference sequence). The CDR3 runs to 13 residues. CDR3 in amino acids: CASSLALQETQYF. CDR3 bases: TGTGCCAGCAGTTTAGCTTTGCAAGAGACCCAGTACTTC.

This clonotype is labeled medium-sized. The chain recombines TRBV28 with TRBJ1-4; the match to TRBD1 covers 11 bases. The CDR3 is 15 residues long. Trimming took 5 bases from V and 17 from J; bases not matched to a gene: 16. Per the germline V gene, CDR1 is MDHEN and CDR2 is SYDVKM. The CDR3, as DNA: TGTGCCAGCAGTCCCGGACAGGGGGCATGGAGAAATTTTTTTTTT. Its translation is CASSPGQGAWRNFFF.

This clonotype showed up many times. V is TRBV24-1 and J is TRBJ2-1; 7 bases line up with TRBD1. The trim removed 1 base at V and 6 bases at J, leaving 2 bases unmatched. The CDR3 consists of 14 residues. Germline V gene data show CDR1 as KGHDR and CDR2 as SFDVKD. The CDR3 spells CATSDFDRANEQFF. Written as DNA, the CDR3 is TGTGCCACCAGTGATTTTGACAGGGCCAATGAGCAGTTCTTC.

This clonotype was recorded many times. The chain carries TRBV7-2 and TRBJ2-3; 9 nucleotides line up with TRBD2. The CDR3 sequence is 19 residues long. Unmatched junction bases numbered 13, after V lost 1 base and J lost 2 bases. Germline loops: CDR1 SGHTA, CDR2 FQGNSA. Here the CDR3 DNA reads TGTGCCAGCAGCTTAGGCCCTTTTATTGGGACTAGCTACACAGATACGCAGTATTTT. Protein: CASSLGPFIGTSYTDTQYF. The full variable domain, with the rest looked up from reference TRBV7-2 and TRBJ2-3, is GAGVSQSPSNKVTEKGKDVELRCDPISGHTALYWYRQSLGQGLEFLIYFQGNSAPDKSGLPSDRFSAERTGGSVSTLTIQRTQQEDSAVYLCASSLGPFIGTSYTDTQYFGPGTRLTVL.

This clonotype was seen at least ten times. The chain links TRBV15 to TRBJ1-4, with 10 bases that match TRBD1. The CDR3 runs 16 residues. CDR1 and CDR2 from the germline V gene are LNHNV and YYDKDF (reference sequence). Trimming cost V 0 bases and J 8 bases; bases outside gene matches: 6. The chain's CDR3 is CATSRDRGTGDEKLFF. CDR3 coding DNA: TGTGCCACCAGCAGAGATCGGGGGACAGGGGACGAAAAACTGTTTTTT. Drawing the rest from reference TRBV15 and TRBJ1-4, the complete variable domain is DAMVIQNPRYQVTQFGKPVTLSCSQTLNHNVMYWYQQKSSQAPKLLFHYYDKDFNNEADTPDNFQSRRPNTSFCFLDIRSPGLGDTAMYLCATSRDRGTGDEKLFFGSGTQLSVL.

The chain carries TRBV28 and TRBJ1-4; a weak D match, TRBD1 (6 bases). The CDR3 loop spans 14 amino acids. V was shortened by 8 bases and J by 7 bases, with 17 bases between the two germline ends. The germline V gene encodes CDR1 MDHEN and CDR2 SYDVKM. CDR3 DNA: TGTGCCAGCGCCATCCAGGGGCGCGGTGAAAAACTGTTTTTT. Residues: CASAIQGRGEKLFF.

CDR3 in DNA: TGCGCCAGCACGGTAGGCATCACAGATACGCAGTATTTT. Translating gives CASTVGITDTQYF. The chain employs TRBV5-1 and TRBJ2-3; unclear D gene. Trimming stripped 6 bases from V and 2 bases from J, with 10 bases between. The CDR3 extends over 13 amino acids. Germline CDR1 and CDR2: SGHRS and YFSETQ.

This clonotype qualifies as medium-sized. V usage is TRBV20-1 and J usage is TRBJ2-7; TRBD2 matches 9 bases. CDR3 length: 14 residues. Trimming cost V 3 bases and J 4 bases; bases outside gene matches: 7. From germline, CDR1 is DFQATT and CDR2 SNEGSKA (reference sequence). The CDR3 spells CSASTGTSSYEQYF. The CDR3 coding sequence is TGCAGTGCTAGCACCGGGACTAGCAGTTACGAGCAGTACTTC.

The table lists this clonotype with many counts. The chain couples TRBV2 to TRBJ2-1, with D uncertain. The ends were cut back, 5 bases at V and 0 bases at J, with 11 bases in the middle. The CDR3 contains 15 residues. From germline, CDR1 is SNHLY and CDR2 FYNNEI. The CDR3: CASSQSPSSYNEQFF. The CDR3 DNA follows: TGTGCCAGCAGTCAGTCCCCTAGCTCCTACAATGAGCAGTTCTTC.

V gene TRBV14 combines with J gene TRBJ2-2; D remains unclear. V was trimmed by 1 base and J by 3 bases, leaving 6 bases between them. CDR3 length equals 14 residues. Germline V gene data show CDR1 as SGHDN and CDR2 as FVKESK. CDR3 loop: CASSQVMYTGELFF. The CDR3 DNA reads as TGTGCCAGCAGCCAAGTCATGTACACCGGGGAGCTGTTTTTT.

This clonotype was observed at least ten times. This chain joins TRBV20-1 and TRBJ2-3, with a weak D call TRBD2 (6 bases). Trimming left V 0 bases short and J 4 bases short, with 14 bases between. The CDR3 runs 15 residues. Germline CDR1 reads DFQATT; CDR2 reads SNEGSKA (reference sequence). CDR3 loop: CSARDYRRDPDTQYF. In DNA form, the CDR3 reads TGCAGTGCTAGAGATTATCGGCGGGACCCAGATACGCAGTATTTT.

On this clonotype: A much larger clone lies one base from this, so it may be a read error. The CDR3 does not close with the conserved phenylalanine or tryptophan, likely indicating a read error. The chain uses TRBV10-3 and TRBJ2-5; 9 bases are shared with TRBD2. V was clipped by 10 bases and J by 3 bases; unmatched bases: 6. The CDR3 extends over 13 amino acids. In germline, CDR1 is ENHRY, CDR2 SYGVKD. The CDR3 spells CATKIAGEETQYL. The CDR3 nucleotides are TGTGCCACTAAAATAGCGGGAGAAGAGACCCAGTACCTC.

Concerning this clonotype: It may be a read error: a sequence one base away is much more abundant. For the CDR3, the DNA is TGCGCCAGCAACTTGCTAGTCTACAATGAGCAGTTCTTC. Amino acid sequence: CASNLLVYNEQFF. This chain joins TRBV6-9 and TRBJ2-1; D is unclear. The CDR3 length is 13 residues. Germline V gene lookup returns CDR1 MNHGY and CDR2 SVAAGI.

Ten or more counts support this clonotype. The V and J genes are TRBV12-3 or TRBV12-4 and TRBJ2-1; D remains unclear. The CDR3 loop spans 15 amino acids. Trimming took off 5 bases at V and 6 bases at J, with 17 bases between the two ends. In DNA, the CDR3 is TGTGCCAGCAGTACCTCCGGGCCCCCCGCCAATGAGCAGTTCTTC. Amino acids: CASSTSGPPANEQFF.

Only a few counts were recorded for this clonotype. The CDR3: CASSPPDRAYEQYF. The CDR3 DNA reads as TGTGCCAGCAGTCCCCCGGACAGAGCCTACGAGCAGTACTTC. The chain uses TRBV12-3 or TRBV12-4 and TRBJ2-7, with D maybe TRBD1 (6 bases). V dropped 5 bases and J dropped 2 bases, with 13 bases sitting between them. This CDR3 is 14 amino acids long.

CDR3 nucleotide sequence: TGTGCCACCCGGTTTACGACGGGAGAATCTAACGAGCAGTACTTC. Amino acids: CATRFTTGESNEQYF. J is TRBJ2-7 and V is TRBV12-3 or TRBV12-4; possible D gene TRBD2, 6 bases. V lost 10 bases, J lost 5 bases, and 24 bases lay in between. The CDR3 extends over 15 amino acids.

This clonotype is classed as medium-sized. This rearrangement joins TRBV4-3 to TRBJ1-1, with D unresolved. Per germline, CDR1 LGHNA and CDR2 YSLEER. Trimming cost V 0 bases and J 2 bases, with 19 bases left between them. The CDR3 is 18 residues long. The CDR3 DNA reads as TGCGCCAGCAGCCAAGATACCCCTACGAGCAGTTTCAACACTGAAGCTTTCTTT. Its translation: CASSQDTPTSSFNTEAFF.

This clonotype showed up just once. This rearrangement joins TRBV12-1 to TRBJ2-3; the table's D call, TRBD2, was not checked against the DNA. TRBV12-1 is a pseudogene segment. This CDR3 is 15 amino acids long. Here the CDR3 reads CASSLRRSAPDTQYF. The CDR3 DNA reads TGTGCCAGCAGCTTAAGGAGATCGGCCCCAGATACGCAGTATTTT.

The sample holds a few counts of this clonotype. The CDR3 nucleotides are TGTGCCACCAGCAGAGATCTCGGAGCGGGAGGGAAAAACATTCAGTACTTC. It translates to CATSRDLGAGGKNIQYF. The gene calls are TRBV15 and TRBJ2-4; 10 positions match TRBD2. There are 17 residues in the CDR3. Germline trimming cut 0 bases from V and 4 bases from J; bases unmatched to any gene: 6. CDR1 is LNHNV, CDR2 YYDKDF, per germline (reference sequence).

Comments on this clonotype: The junction shows a germline mismatch at one end, possibly a read error. V is TRBV9 and J is TRBJ1-2; D unclear. CDR3 length: 15 amino acids. Looked up from germline, CDR1 is SGDLS and CDR2 is YYNGEE. The CDR3 sequence is CDSRVGPWEHYGYTF. CDR3 DNA sequence: TGTGACAGCAGAGTAGGTCCGTGGGAGCACTATGGCTACACCTTC.

This chain connects TRBV5-4 to TRBJ1-2; D perhaps matches TRBD1 (5 bases). With 4 bases removed from V and 7 bases from J, the gap between germline ends came to 11 bases. The germline V gene has CDR1 SGHNT and CDR2 YYREEE (reference sequence). The CDR3 contains 12 residues. CDR3 nucleotide sequence: TGTGCCAGCAGCCCGGGGGACTGTGGCTACACCTTC. Its protein is CASSPGDCGYTF.

The V gene is TRBV7-9, the J gene TRBJ2-7; D is undetermined. The CDR3 totals 13 residues. The germline V and J ends were trimmed by 4 bases and 4 bases, with 11 bases remaining between them. Germline CDR1 reads SEHNR; CDR2 reads FQNEAQ (reference sequence). CDR3 bases: TGTGCCAGCAGCTCTTCGAGGCGTTACGAGCAGTACTTC. Translating it yields CASSSSRRYEQYF.

In this sample, this clonotype is medium-sized. V and J are TRBV19 and TRBJ1-5; TRBD1 is a possible D gene (6 bases). The CDR3 runs 22 residues. V was clipped by 8 bases and J by 1 base, with 36 bases between them. CDR1 is LNHDA and CDR2 is SQIVND in the germline V gene (reference sequence). The CDR3 DNA is TGTGCCAGTGAGATCCCAGGGGATAAAGACGTTATATGGCCGTTGAGCAATCAGCCCCAGCATTTT. Translated: CASEIPGDKDVIWPLSNQPQHF.

This clonotype was observed many times. The rearrangement uses TRBV20-1 and TRBJ2-1; the D call may be TRBD1 or TRBD2 (5 bases each). The V end was cut by 3 bases, the J end by 6 bases, with 18 bases between. CDR1 is DFQATT and CDR2 is SNEGSKA in the germline V gene (reference sequence). The CDR3 is 15 residues long. CDR3 residues: CSARGSGPFANEQFF. The CDR3 nucleotides read TGCAGTGCTAGGGGGTCGGGACCTTTTGCCAATGAGCAGTTCTTC.